Following are 24 T cell receptor beta chains from one sample sequenced in a study of T cells in women clearing cervical HPV infection. Sequencing was performed with immunoSEQ multiplex PCR; in TCRdb, only in-frame clones are kept and a portion is missing. This table lists tens of thousands of clones. Specimen: blood buffy coat. The origin of the receptors is a woman between 18 and 75 years old with a cervical HPV16 infection that either progressed to CIN3+ or cleared (not recorded which).

About this clone: The read terminates 3 residues ahead of where the CDR3 ends, so the germline J gene completes it. The rearrangement links TRBV10-3 to TRBJ2-5, with 7 bases aligning to TRBD1. CDR1 is ENHRY and CDR2 is SYGVKD in the germline V gene. The CDR3 contains 15 residues. The junction had 8 bases not matched to a gene; V was cut back by 3 bases and J by 4 bases. The CDR3 region is CAISENRGLGETQYF. The CDR3 bases that were read are TGTGCCATCAGTGAAAACAGGGGTTTGGGAGAGACC.

This clone is deemed medium-sized by its frequency. Sequence at one end of the junction differs from germline and may be a read error. The read terminates 3 residues ahead of where the CDR3 ends, so the germline J gene completes it. This chain uses TRBV5-5 with TRBJ1-2; D is possibly TRBD1 (6 bases). CDR3 length: 15 residues. The germline CDR1 and CDR2 sequences are SGHKS and YYEKEE (reference sequence). The DNA read from the CDR3 is TGTGCCAGCAGTTTGGACAGTCAACTCGGCTATGGC. It specifies CASSLDSQLGYG. The full-length CDR3 reads as CASSLDSQLGYGYTF.

A note on this clone: The CDR3 end lies 3 residues beyond the end of the read and is filled in from the germline J gene. The chain employs TRBV11-1 and TRBJ2-7; maybe TRBD2 (5 bases). Germline assignment: CDR1 SGHAT and CDR2 FQDESV (reference sequence). V was cut by 3 bases and J by 2 bases, with 14 bases left in between. The CDR3 sequence is 15 residues long. Partial CDR3 DNA: TGTGCCAGCAGCTTCGGTAGCGTAGGCCCCTACGAG. This translates into CASSFGSVGPYE. The full-length CDR3 reads as CASSFGSVGPYEQYF.

On this clone itself: The read gets to within 3 residues of the CDR3 end, and the germline J gene fills in the rest. The chain combines TRBV5-1 with TRBJ1-6; D might be TRBD1 (6 bases). This CDR3 spans 14 amino acids. V dropped 4 bases and J dropped 9 bases, with 14 bases sitting between them. CDR1 is SGHRS and CDR2 is YFSETQ in the germline V gene. CDR3 DNA, as far as it was read: TGCGCCAGCAGCGGGGGCTCGGAAATTTCACCC. Its protein is CASSGGSEISP. In full, the CDR3 is CASSGGSEISPLHF.

A note on this clone: The CDR3 end falls 3 residues outside the read, so it is completed with the germline J gene. This chain uses TRBV19 with TRBJ2-5; TRBD1 might be the D (6 bases). The CDR3 sequence is 15 residues long. Germline lookup yields CDR1 LNHDA and CDR2 SQIVND (reference sequence). V shed 1 base and J shed 4 bases, with 13 bases lying between them. CDR3 DNA (partial): TGTGCCAGTAGTATAGCAGGTGTACAGGGAGAGACC. This translates into CASSIAGVQGET. The full-length CDR3 reads as CASSIAGVQGETQYF.

About this clone itself: The observed sequence ends 3 residues before the CDR3 terminus, with the missing tail filled in from the germline J gene. The chain is built from TRBV2 and TRBJ1-3, with D hard to call. The germline CDR1 and CDR2 sequences are SNHLY and FYNNEI. Trimming removed 7 bases at V and 3 bases at J, with 13 bases between. The length of the CDR3 is 14 residues. CDR3 bases read: TGTGCCAGCAAGGAGGGCCATGTTGGAAACACC. Amino acid sequence: CASKEGHVGNT. The whole CDR3 sequence is CASKEGHVGNTIYF.

To note about this clone: Read coverage stops 3 residues before the CDR3 terminus; the germline J gene supplies the remainder. This sequence joins TRBV19 and TRBJ1-1; 7 nucleotides match TRBD1. The V segment lost 3 bases and the J segment 3 bases; nucleotides outside the gene matches: 10. The CDR3 covers 16 residues. CDR1 and CDR2 (germline): LNHDA, SQIVND (reference sequence). The chain's CDR3 is CASSIPTGAYDTEAFF. Partial CDR3 DNA: TGTGCCAGTAGTATCCCAACAGGGGCTTATGACACTGAA.

Concerning this clone itself: Sequencing ends 3 residues short of the CDR3 end; the germline J gene provides the rest. This rearrangement joins TRBV11-2 to TRBJ2-1; the D is unclear. Between the trimmed V and J ends, which lost 1 base and 9 bases, there was a span of 4 bases. The CDR3 spans 11 residues. CDR1 SGHAT and CDR2 FQNNGV come from the germline V gene. CDR3 loop: CASSLVREQFF. The covered CDR3 bases are TGTGCCAGCAGCTTAGTCCGTGAG.

Concerning this clone itself: The CDR3 end falls 3 residues outside the read, so it is completed with the germline J gene. The chain uses TRBV12-3 or TRBV12-4 and TRBJ1-4; the D gene is possibly TRBD1 (6 bases). The CDR3 covers 12 residues. The CDR3 DNA, read in part, is TGTGCCAGCAGTTCCCGGGGGGCGCTA. Translated: CASSSRGAL. The entire CDR3 sequence reads CASSSRGALLFF.

A word on this clone: The read comes to an end 3 residues before the CDR3 does, leaving the germline J gene to fill in the end. The V gene is TRBV2, the J gene TRBJ1-1; 7 positions agree with TRBD1. CDR1 and CDR2 (germline): SNHLY, FYNNEI. The CDR3 sequence is 15 residues long. With 5 bases clipped from V and 4 bases from J, the junction kept 10 bases outside the gene matches. The CDR3 sequence is CASSRLQGKGTEAFF. CDR3 DNA (partial): TGTGCCAGCAGTCGTCTACAGGGGAAGGGCACTGAA.

Regarding this clone: The read ends 3 residues early relative to the CDR3; the germline J gene fills the gap. V and J are TRBV20-1 and TRBJ1-1; D is undetermined. The CDR3 totals 12 residues. Germline CDR1 and CDR2: DFQATT and SNEGSKA (reference sequence). Trimming took 8 bases from V and 1 from J, leaving 11 bases between them. CDR3 bases read: TGCAGTCTATCCCCGGGGAACACTGAA. Translation: CSLSPGNTE. The CDR3 as a whole reads CSLSPGNTEAFF.

Regarding this clone: The read finishes 3 residues shy of the CDR3 end, and the germline J gene is used to complete it. This chain links TRBV6-1 with TRBJ1-5, with unresolved D. Trimming pared 2 bases from V and 3 bases from J, leaving 5 bases between. The CDR3 length is 13 residues. Germline V gene sequence: CDR1 MNHNS, CDR2 SASEGT. The CDR3 bases that were read are TGTGCCAGCAGTGAATATCCCAATCAGCCC. Translation gives CASSEYPNQP. The whole CDR3 reads CASSEYPNQPQHF.

On this clone itself: Read coverage stops 3 residues before the CDR3 terminus; the germline J gene supplies the remainder. The chain links TRBV19 to TRBJ1-2; TRBD1 aligns across 8 bases. The CDR3 consists of 13 residues. Trimming took 5 bases from V and 7 from J; bases not matched to a gene: 6. In germline, CDR1 is LNHDA, CDR2 SQIVND (reference sequence). The sequenced part of the CDR3 DNA is TGTGCCAGTAGTCCGGACAGGGTTGGTGGC. Residues: CASSPDRVGG. The complete CDR3 sequence is CASSPDRVGGYTF.

Concerning this clone itself: The CDR3 end lies 3 residues beyond the end of the read and is filled in from the germline J gene. This rearrangement joins TRBV12-3 or TRBV12-4 to TRBJ2-1; possible D gene TRBD2, 6 bases. The CDR3 is made up of 17 amino acids. Trimming removed 4 bases at V and 2 bases at J, with 18 bases between. CDR3 DNA, as far as it was read: TGTGCCAGCAGTTCCGGAGGGGAGCAAAGGGCCTACAATGAG. This translates into CASSSGGEQRAYNE. The whole CDR3 sequence is CASSSGGEQRAYNEQFF.

Points on this clone: The read terminates 3 residues ahead of where the CDR3 ends, so the germline J gene completes it. The chain couples TRBV10-2 to TRBJ2-7; TRBD2 matches 11 bases. Losses at the gene ends were 2 bases for V and 6 bases for J; bases not matched to a gene: 6. Germline CDR1 and CDR2: WSHSY and SAAADI. The CDR3 extends over 15 amino acids. Incomplete CDR3 DNA: TGCGCCAGCAGTGAGACTAGCGGGGGATTGAGCGAG. It specifies CASSETSGGLSE. The full CDR3 protein is CASSETSGGLSEQYF.

A remark on this clone: The read terminates 3 residues before the CDR3 end, so the remaining end is supplied by the germline J gene. This chain connects TRBV18 to TRBJ1-1, with 7 bases that match TRBD1. This CDR3 is 15 amino acids long. Germline trimming cut 5 bases from V and 1 base from J; bases unmatched to any gene: 7. Germline V gene sequence: CDR1 KGHSH, CDR2 LQKENI. Incomplete CDR3 DNA: TGTGCCAGCTCAAGATCCAGGGGGTCGAACACTGAA. It specifies CASSRSRGSNTE. The entire CDR3 protein is CASSRSRGSNTEAFF.

To note about this clone: The read stops 3 residues short of the end of the CDR3; the missing end is completed from the germline J gene. In the same sample, other DNA sequences code for this CDR3. The J gene is TRBJ2-2, the V gene TRBV5-4, with unresolved D. V lost 0 bases, J lost 0 bases, and 3 bases lay in between. Germline lookup yields CDR1 SGHNT and CDR2 YYREEE (reference sequence). This CDR3 spans 14 amino acids. The CDR3 sequence is CASSLDSNTGELFF. CDR3 DNA (partial): TGTGCCAGCAGCTTGGACTCGAACACCGGGGAG.

About this clone itself: The read comes to an end 3 residues before the CDR3 does, leaving the germline J gene to fill in the end. The rearrangement joins TRBV20-1 to TRBJ2-5; 15 nucleotides align to TRBD2. Germline V gene sequence: CDR1 DFQATT, CDR2 SNEGSKA (reference sequence). V was pared by 5 bases and J by 4 bases, with 2 bases of the junction left unmatched. CDR3 length equals 14 residues. The CDR3 here is CSAWTSGGGETQYF. The part of the CDR3 DNA that was read is TGCAGTGCTTGGACTAGCGGGGGGGGAGAGACC.

About this clone: With the read ending 3 residues before the CDR3 end, the germline J gene is used to fill in that end. The genes are TRBV19 and TRBJ2-7; 10 positions match TRBD2. The CDR3 runs to 17 residues. The germline V gene has CDR1 LNHDA and CDR2 SQIVND (reference sequence). Unmatched junction bases numbered 8, after V lost 3 bases and J lost 0 bases. The DNA read from the CDR3 is TGTGCCAGTAGTATTAGATCCCCTAGCGGGGGCTCCTACGAG. Translated, it gives CASSIRSPSGGSYE. Given in full, the CDR3 is CASSIRSPSGGSYEQYF. Using reference TRBV19 and TRBJ2-7 for the parts outside the CDR3, the full variable domain is DGGITQSPKYLFRKEGQNVTLSCEQNLNHDAMYWYRQDPGQGLRLIYYSQIVNDFQKGDIAEGYSVSREKKESFPLTVTSAQKNPTAFYLCASSIRSPSGGSYEQYFGPGTRLTVT.

Concerning this clone: From the germline J gene comes the end of the CDR3, since the read stops 3 residues before it. This chain uses TRBV10-3 with TRBJ2-1, with unresolved D. V was shortened by 4 bases and J by 3 bases, with 4 bases between the two germline ends. This CDR3 comprises 12 residues. Germline assignment: CDR1 ENHRY and CDR2 SYGVKD. The sequenced part of the CDR3 DNA is TGTGCCATCAGTGCAGGCTACAATGAG. It specifies CAISAGYNE. The whole CDR3 reads CAISAGYNEQFF.

As concerns this clone: The read ends 3 residues before the CDR3 terminus; that terminus is restored from the germline J gene. This chain links TRBV20-1 with TRBJ2-3, with 11 bases that match TRBD2. CDR1 is DFQATT, CDR2 SNEGSKA, per germline (reference sequence). V shed 0 bases and J 2 bases; nucleotides not matched to a gene: 10. The length of the CDR3 is 18 residues. CDR3 amino acids: CSARDLTSGGSLTDTQYF. The covered CDR3 bases are TGCAGTGCTAGAGATTTAACTAGCGGGGGCTCTCTCACAGATACG.

Notes on this clone: The CDR3 end lies 3 residues beyond the end of the read and is filled in from the germline J gene. The V and J genes are TRBV20-1 and TRBJ1-4; possible D gene TRBD1, 5 bases. The CDR3 is 14 amino acids. Germline CDR1 is DFQATT and CDR2 is SNEGSKA (reference sequence). Between the trimmed V and J ends, which lost 5 bases and 3 bases, there was a span of 13 bases. The CDR3 sequence: CSALKAGPNEKLFF. The sequenced CDR3 bases are TGCAGTGCTCTGAAGGCAGGGCCTAATGAAAAA.

On this clone: The observed sequence ends 3 residues before the CDR3 terminus, with the missing tail filled in from the germline J gene. The chain joins TRBV4-1 to TRBJ2-2, with TRBD2 matching over 11 bases. V dropped 1 base and J dropped 7; count of bases not matched to a gene: 5. The CDR3 length is 16 residues. Per the germline V gene, CDR1 is MGHRA and CDR2 is YSYEKL. CDR3 sequence reads: CASSQVDSGGDGELFF. CDR3 DNA, as far as it was read: TGCGCCAGCAGCCAAGTAGATAGCGGGGGGGACGGGGAG.

On this clone: The CDR3 end is not reached by the read, which stops 3 residues before it; the germline J gene fills it in. The V gene is TRBV7-9, the J gene TRBJ1-2; 9 nucleotides line up with TRBD1. Per the germline V gene, CDR1 is SEHNR and CDR2 is FQNEAQ (reference sequence). The CDR3 covers 14 residues. V dropped 8 bases and J dropped 2; count of bases not matched to a gene: 6. The sequenced CDR3 bases are TGTGCCAGCTGCCCAGGGACAGGGAACTATGGC. Translation gives CASCPGTGNYG. From start to end, the CDR3 is CASCPGTGNYGYTF.